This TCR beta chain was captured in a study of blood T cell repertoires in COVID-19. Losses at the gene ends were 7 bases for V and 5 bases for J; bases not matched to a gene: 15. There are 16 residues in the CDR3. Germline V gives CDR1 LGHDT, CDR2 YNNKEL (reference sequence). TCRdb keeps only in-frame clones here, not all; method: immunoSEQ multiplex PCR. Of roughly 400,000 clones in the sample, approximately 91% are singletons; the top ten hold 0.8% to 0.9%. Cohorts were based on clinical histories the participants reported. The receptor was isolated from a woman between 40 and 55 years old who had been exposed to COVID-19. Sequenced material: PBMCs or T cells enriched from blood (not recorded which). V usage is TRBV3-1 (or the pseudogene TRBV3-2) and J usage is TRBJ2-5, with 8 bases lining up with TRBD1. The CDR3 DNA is TGTGCCAGCATCTCCTTAGGACAGGGTGGACGGGAGACCCAGTACTTC. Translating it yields CASISLGQGGRETQYF.